This record covers a single TCR beta chain. What it binds is not known. After constant-region reverse-primer amplification, full-length variable regions underwent semi-nested PCR with Nested Universal Primer A. TCRdb re-derived calls from the 5' RACE reads in MiXCR, one entry per CDR3 protein. The table includes roughly 60,000 distinct CDR3 sequences, about 25% detected once. Study-level points and caveats: Tumor Tregs overlapped most with tumor, then blood, naive CD4+ cells.

The sorted Tregs were CD4+CD25+CD127-/low cells. Germline V gene sequence: CDR1 SGHAT, CDR2 FQDESV (reference sequence). The V and J ends lost 3 bases and 5 bases respectively, with 19 bases between them. The CDR3 has 16 amino acids. The sequencing sample was made of tumor-infiltrating Tregs sorted from the breast tumor. The clonotype originates from a female donor with breast cancer. The chain recombines TRBV11-1 with TRBJ2-5; D may be TRBD1 (5 bases). Written as DNA, the CDR3 is TGTGCCAGCAGCTTTAGTGCCGGACACCTTTTGGAGACCCAGTACTTC. Encoded protein: CASSFSAGHLLETQYF.